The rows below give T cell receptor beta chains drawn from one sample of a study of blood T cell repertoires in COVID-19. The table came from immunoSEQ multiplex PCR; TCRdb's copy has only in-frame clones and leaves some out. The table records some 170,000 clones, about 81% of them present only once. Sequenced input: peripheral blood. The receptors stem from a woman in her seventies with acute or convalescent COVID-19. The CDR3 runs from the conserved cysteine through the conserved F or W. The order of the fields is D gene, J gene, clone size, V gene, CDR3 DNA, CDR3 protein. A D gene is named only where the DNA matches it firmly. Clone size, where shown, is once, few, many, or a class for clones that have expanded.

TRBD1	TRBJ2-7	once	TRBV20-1	TGCAGTGCTAGTGGTGTGACAGGGGCAATCGAGCAGTACTTC	CSASGVTGAIEQYF
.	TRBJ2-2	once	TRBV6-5	TGTGCCAGCAGACATCCCGACACCGGGGAGCTGTTTTTT	CASRHPDTGELFF
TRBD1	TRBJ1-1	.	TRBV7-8	TGTGCCAGCAGCTCCCGGACAGGGATGAACACTGAAGCTTTCTTT	CASSSRTGMNTEAFF
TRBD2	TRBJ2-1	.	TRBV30	TGTGCCTGGGGAGGTTGGGATAGCGGGGGGCCCAATGAGCAGTTCTTC	CAWGGWDSGGPNEQFF
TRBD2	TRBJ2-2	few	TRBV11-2	TGTGCCAGCAGCTTGGGCGGGAGGTTCGACGGGGAGCTGTTTTTT	CASSLGGRFDGELFF
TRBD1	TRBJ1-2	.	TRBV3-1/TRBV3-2	TGTGCCAGCAGCCAAGACGGGACAGGTGTCGGGGGCTACACCTTC	CASSQDGTGVGGYTF
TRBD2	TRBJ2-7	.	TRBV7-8	TGTGCCAGCAGCCCTCGGACTAGCTCGCAGTCCGAGCAGTACTTC	CASSPRTSSQSEQYF
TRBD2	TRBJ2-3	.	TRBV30	TGTGCCTGGGGTGCTAGCGGGATATATACGCAGTATTTT	CAWGASGIYTQYF
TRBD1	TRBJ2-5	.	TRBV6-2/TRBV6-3	TGTGCCAGCAGTTACCTGGGGACAGGTTTGTCGACCCAGTACTTC	CASSYLGTGLSTQYF
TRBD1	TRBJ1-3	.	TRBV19	TGTGCCAGTAGCGAACAGGGGAAATCGGGAAACACCATATATTTT	CASSEQGKSGNTIYF
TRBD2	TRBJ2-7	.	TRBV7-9	TGTGCCAGCAGCTTAGGGCTAGCGGGAGTTTATGACGAGCAGTACTTC	CASSLGLAGVYDEQYF
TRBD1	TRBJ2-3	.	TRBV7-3	TGTGCCAGCAGCCGCGACAGGGCTTATACGCAGTATTTT	CASSRDRAYTQYF
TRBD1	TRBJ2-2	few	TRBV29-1	TGCAGCTCCCGATCGGAAGGACAGGGTGCCACCGGGGAGCTGTTTTTT	CSSRSEGQGATGELFF
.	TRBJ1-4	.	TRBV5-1	TGCGCCAGCAGCTTGTTGGGAGGACGAGGAGAAAAACTGTTTTTT	CASSLLGGRGEKLFF
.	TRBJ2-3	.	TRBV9	TGTGCCAGCAGCGCCACGCACCAAGCGGATACGCAGTATTTT	CASSATHQADTQYF
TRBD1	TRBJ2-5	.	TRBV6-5	TGTGCCAGCAGTACAGGGGTCAGTAGTTGGGAGACCCAGTACTTC	CASSTGVSSWETQYF
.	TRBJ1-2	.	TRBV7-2	TGTGCCAGCAGGAGGCAGCTCCTTAACTATGGCTACACCTTC	CASRRQLLNYGYTF
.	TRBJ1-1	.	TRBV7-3	TGTGCCAGCCGCGAGGTTGACACTGAAGCTTTCTTT	CASREVDTEAFF
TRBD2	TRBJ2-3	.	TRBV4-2	TGTGCCAGCAGCCAAGAGGCTAGCGGGGGAGATACGCAGTATTTT	CASSQEASGGDTQYF
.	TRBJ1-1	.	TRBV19	TGTGCCAGTAGTCCTTACATGAACACTGAAGCTTTCTTT	CASSPYMNTEAFF
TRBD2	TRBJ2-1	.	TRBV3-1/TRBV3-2	TGTGCCAGCAGCCCCTATAGCGGGAGGGAAAACAATGAGCAGTTCTTC	CASSPYSGRENNEQFF
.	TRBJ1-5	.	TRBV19	TGTGCCAGTAGTATGGGGCTTCTAATCGATCCCCAGCATTTT	CASSMGLLIDPQHF
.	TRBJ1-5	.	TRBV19	TGTGCCAGTAGCCCCCCGACGGGGGATCAGCCCCAGCATTTT	CASSPPTGDQPQHF
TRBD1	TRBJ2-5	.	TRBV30	TGTGCCTGGACCAGGACAGGGTTGGAGACCCAGTACTTC	CAWTRTGLETQYF
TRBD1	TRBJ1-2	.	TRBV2	TGTGCCAGCAGCGGGGACAGGCGACATCTTGGCTACACCTTC	CASSGDRRHLGYTF
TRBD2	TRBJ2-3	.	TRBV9	TGTGCCAGCAGCCCCCAAGCGGGGAGCACAGATACGCAGTATTTT	CASSPQAGSTDTQYF